What follows are 8 T cell receptor beta chains derived from one specimen sequenced in a study of T-cell reconstitution after alpha-beta-depleted transplantation in children. A library of TCRbeta sequences, prepared with unique molecular identifiers, was generated. TCRdb re-derived calls from the PCR reads in MiXCR, one entry per CDR3 protein. The repertoire holds 700,000 to 850,000 distinct CDR3 sequences, with approximately 15% as singletons. Material: PBMCs, mostly from graft donor cells, obtained 360 days after TCRalphabeta/CD19-depleted stem cell transplant. These receptors were collected from a male patient younger than 18 who had a stem cell transplant for acute lymphoblastic leukemia, so the T cells may come from the graft donor.

V is TRBV5-1 and J is TRBJ2-1; tentatively, D is TRBD2 (6 bases). V was pared by 6 bases and J by 0 bases, with 19 bases between. Per germline, CDR1 SGHRS and CDR2 YFSETQ. CDR3 length: 17 amino acids. CDR3 bases: TGCGCCAGCACCCCGCGCGTTAGCGGTGACTCCTACAATGAGCAGTTCTTC. It yields the protein CASTPRVSGDSYNEQFF.

This clonotype has just a few counts. The chain recombines TRBV20-1 with TRBJ2-4, with D possibly matching TRBD1 (6 bases). Between the trimmed V and J ends, which lost 5 bases and 5 bases, there was a span of 10 bases. Looked up from germline, CDR1 is DFQATT and CDR2 is SNEGSKA (reference sequence). The CDR3 is 12 residues long. CDR3 coding DNA: TGCAGTGCTTCCCGGACAGAAAACATTCAGTACTTC. Translated, it gives CSASRTENIQYF.

J is TRBJ1-5 and V is TRBV10-3; 9 nucleotides line up with TRBD1. J was trimmed by 3 bases and V by 6 bases; bases with no gene match: 9. CDR1 is ENHRY, CDR2 SYGVKD, per germline. The CDR3 consists of 16 residues. Written as DNA, the CDR3 is TGTGCCATCAGCGAGATGGGACAGGGCTCCAATCAGCCCCAGCATTTT. This sequence encodes CAISEMGQGSNQPQHF.

This chain connects TRBV11-2 to TRBJ2-7; D is possibly TRBD1 (5 bases). V lost 6 bases, J lost 0 bases, and 15 bases lay in between. The CDR3 sequence is 15 residues long. Germline CDR1 reads SGHAT; CDR2 reads FQNNGV. CDR3 DNA sequence: TGTGCCAGCAGGTTAAAAGGGGCCAGCTCCTACGAGCAGTACTTC. Encoded protein: CASRLKGASSYEQYF.

This chain links TRBV20-1 with TRBJ1-2; 11 nucleotides agree with TRBD1. The ends lost 7 bases at V and 5 bases at J; junction bases unmatched: 6. Germline V gives CDR1 DFQATT, CDR2 SNEGSKA (reference sequence). The CDR3 runs to 13 residues. The CDR3, as DNA: TGCAGTGGATGGACAGGGGGCGGATATGGCTACACCTTC. It specifies CSGWTGGGYGYTF.

The rearrangement links TRBV4-2 to TRBJ2-7; a weak D match, TRBD1 (6 bases). Deletions cut 0 bases from V and 2 bases from J, with 17 bases between. This CDR3 region has 17 residues. Germline-derived CDR1 and CDR2 are LGHNA and YNFKEQ. The CDR3 DNA reads as TGTGCCAGCAGCCAAGAGAGAGTATTGGACAGAGCCTACGAGCAGTACTTC. Translating gives CASSQERVLDRAYEQYF.

This clonotype turned up a few times. The chain has TRBV7-6 and TRBJ1-5; D might be TRBD1 (5 bases). The CDR3 loop spans 15 amino acids. Looked up from germline, CDR1 is SGHVS and CDR2 is FNYEAQ. With 5 bases removed from V and 3 bases from J, the gap between germline ends came to 14 bases. The CDR3 loop reads CASSAARGVNQPQHF. The CDR3, as DNA: TGTGCCAGCAGCGCCGCGCGAGGGGTCAATCAGCCCCAGCATTTT.

The rearrangement links TRBV5-1 to TRBJ2-1; 8 nucleotides agree with TRBD2. Per the germline V gene, CDR1 is SGHRS and CDR2 is YFSETQ. The V segment lost 3 bases and the J segment 3 bases; nucleotides outside the gene matches: 2. This CDR3 spans 14 amino acids. For the CDR3, the DNA is TGCGCCAGCAGCTATAGCGGGGACTACAATGAGCAGTTCTTC. The encoded protein is CASSYSGDYNEQFF.